These 22 T cell receptor beta chains came from one sample sequenced in a study of regulatory T cells in long-lasting Graves disease. Time point denoted: newly diagnosed GD, antithyroid drugs for less than 3 months. Generation of the TCR library employed RNA extracted from PBMCs. Building the TCR beta libraries relied on iRepertoire HTBI primers, and CDR3 regions underwent Arm-PCR. Using its own MiXCR run on the multiplex PCR reads, TCRdb lists one record per CDR3 protein. The sample contains about 620,000 distinct CDR3 sequences, about 15% of which appear only once. These data were likewise used in another study, on T cells in Graves' hyperthyroidism and ophthalmopathy.

Specimen: peripheral blood mononuclear cells (PBMCs), collected at new diagnosis, from a patient treated with antithyroid drugs. The origin of the receptors is a young woman with Graves disease.

J is TRBJ2-1 and V is TRBV19; D unresolved. This CDR3 spans 14 amino acids. V shed 5 bases and J shed 5 bases, with 13 bases lying between them. The germline V gene encodes CDR1 LNHDA and CDR2 SQIVND (reference sequence). The chain's CDR3 is CASSVQTPNNEQFF. The CDR3 DNA is TGTGCCAGTAGTGTTCAGACTCCGAACAATGAGCAGTTCTTC.

This clonotype was observed once. The chain uses TRBV4-1 and TRBJ2-2; TRBD1 might be the D (6 bases). Germline V gene lookup returns CDR1 MGHRA and CDR2 YSYEKL. The ends were cut back, 7 bases at V and 5 bases at J, with 17 bases in the middle. The CDR3 is 15 amino acids. The CDR3 region is CASTPQGLLTGELFF. CDR3 nucleotides: TGCGCCAGCACGCCCCAGGGGCTATTGACCGGGGAGCTGTTTTTT.

CDR3 amino acids: CASSLSWAVDEQFF. CDR3 DNA sequence: TGTGCCAGCAGCTTATCATGGGCCGTCGATGAGCAGTTCTTC. This chain joins TRBV7-2 and TRBJ2-1; D gene uncertain. This CDR3 has 14 amino acids. The ends were cut back, 2 bases at V and 8 bases at J, with 13 bases in the middle. Germline V CDR1 and CDR2: SGHTA, FQGNSA.

This clonotype was counted between two and nine times. This sequence joins TRBV24-1 and TRBJ2-1; D unclear. CDR3 length: 13 residues. Trimming took 4 bases from V and 8 from J, leaving 11 bases between them. Germline V CDR1 and CDR2: KGHDR, SFDVKD. CDR3 amino acids: CATSDETGDEQFF. The CDR3 coding sequence is TGTGCCACCAGTGACGAGACTGGGGATGAGCAGTTCTTC.

This clonotype has ten or more counts. The chain links TRBV2 to TRBJ2-5; D not certain. CDR1 is SNHLY and CDR2 is FYNNEI in the germline V gene. The CDR3 runs to 12 residues. V was pared by 8 bases and J by 1 base, with 8 bases between. Written as DNA, the CDR3 is TGTGCCAGCGACGCGGCCCAAGAGACCCAGTACTTC. Translating it yields CASDAAQETQYF.

This clonotype was counted at least ten times. This sequence joins TRBV6-2 or TRBV6-3 and TRBJ1-5; D is possibly TRBD1 (6 bases). The CDR3 spans 13 residues. Trimming pared 2 bases from V and 7 bases from J, leaving 9 bases between. Germline V CDR1 and CDR2: MNHEY, SVGEGT. Written as DNA, the CDR3 is TGTGCCAGCAGTTACGAGGGGGGACAGCCCCAGCATTTT. The encoded protein is CASSYEGGQPQHF.

This clonotype was detected many times. This chain connects TRBV6-5 to TRBJ2-1; 7 nucleotides align to TRBD2. Germline V lookup: CDR1 MNHEY, CDR2 SVGAGI. V trimming: 2 bases; J trimming: 7 bases; junction bases outside the gene matches: 11. This CDR3 is built from 16 residues. The CDR3 DNA reads as TGTGCCAGCAGTTACCTTTCGGGAGGCCTAGGGAATGAGCAGTTCTTC. Its protein product is CASSYLSGGLGNEQFF.

In this sample, this clonotype turned up a few times. V is TRBV19 and J is TRBJ2-3; 8 positions agree with TRBD1. CDR3 length: 12 residues. J was trimmed by 6 bases and V by 6 bases; bases with no gene match: 2. Per germline, CDR1 LNHDA and CDR2 SQIVND (reference sequence). DNA of the CDR3: TGTGCCAGTAGCAGGGGGCTGGATACGCAGTATTTT. Translating gives CASSRGLDTQYF.

This clonotype was observed at least ten times. The chain employs TRBV19 and TRBJ2-5; 10 nucleotides match TRBD1. The junction had 9 bases not matched to a gene; V was cut back by 6 bases and J by 2 bases. The CDR3 has 16 amino acids. Germline CDR1 is LNHDA and CDR2 is SQIVND (reference sequence). CDR3 sequence (DNA): TGTGCCAGTAGAGGATCCGGGACAGGGGATCAAGAGACCCAGTACTTC. It translates to CASRGSGTGDQETQYF.

The chain joins TRBV7-9 to TRBJ2-2; D gene unclear. The germline V gene encodes CDR1 SEHNR and CDR2 FQNEAQ (reference sequence). The V end was cut by 11 bases, the J end by 4 bases, with 11 bases between. The CDR3 totals 12 residues. The CDR3 here is CAGEFITGELFF. The CDR3 nucleotides read TGTGCCGGAGAGTTTATCACCGGGGAGCTGTTTTTT.

This clonotype was detected ten times or more. The rearrangement links TRBV15 to TRBJ2-7; 7 bases align to TRBD1. Germline CDR1 LNHNV, CDR2 YYDKDF (reference sequence). The CDR3 is 14 residues long. V was clipped by 3 bases and J by 0 bases; unmatched bases: 2. The CDR3 loop reads CATSRRQGSYEQYF. The CDR3 nucleotides read TGTGCCACCAGCAGGCGACAGGGCTCCTACGAGCAGTACTTC.

The chain recombines TRBV20-1 with TRBJ1-4; D is unresolved. The CDR3 contains 13 residues. CDR1 is DFQATT, CDR2 SNEGSKA, per germline (reference sequence). CDR3 sequence: CSSGRTENEKLFF. The CDR3 DNA sequence: TGCAGCTCGGGAAGGACCGAAAATGAAAAACTGTTTTTT.

This clonotype was recorded only once. The chain uses TRBV11-2 and TRBJ1-5; 11 positions agree with TRBD1. V dropped 4 bases and J dropped 1; count of bases not matched to a gene: 15. Germline-derived CDR1 and CDR2 are SGHAT and FQNNGV. This CDR3 contains 20 residues. Here the CDR3 reads CASSSPPGTGGVRSNQPQHF. The DNA of the CDR3 is TGTGCCAGCAGCTCCCCCCCCGGGACAGGGGGGGTTCGAAGCAATCAGCCCCAGCATTTT.

The chain employs TRBV20-1 and TRBJ2-3; D is possibly TRBD2 (6 bases). Germline V gives CDR1 DFQATT, CDR2 SNEGSKA (reference sequence). Between the trimmed V and J ends, which lost 4 bases and 2 bases, there was a span of 19 bases. This CDR3 region has 16 residues. CDR3 residues: CSAILEGRKHTDTQYF. The CDR3 bases are TGCAGTGCTATTTTGGAGGGCCGAAAACACACAGATACGCAGTATTTT.

This clonotype was detected many times. The chain is built from TRBV30 and TRBJ1-1; D is undetermined. The CDR3 runs 11 residues. Trimming cost V 1 base and J 5 bases, with 5 bases left between them. Germline CDR1 and CDR2: GTSNPN and SVGIG (reference sequence). The CDR3 bases are TGTGCCTGGAGTGCCCGTACTGAAGCTTTCTTT. This sequence encodes CAWSARTEAFF.

This clonotype was counted only a few times. The rearrangement links TRBV28 to TRBJ1-5, with D possibly being TRBD1 (6 bases). The CDR3 spans 14 residues. Germline CDR1 reads MDHEN; CDR2 reads SYDVKM. Between the trimmed V and J ends, which lost 6 bases and 2 bases, there was a span of 11 bases. CDR3 bases: TGTGCCAGCAGATACAGGGTCGGCAATCAGCCCCAGCATTTT. Translated: CASRYRVGNQPQHF.

This clonotype occurred many times. The chain carries TRBV30 and TRBJ2-1; weak D call: TRBD2 (5 bases). The CDR3 is 12 residues long. The V gene's germline CDR1 is GTSNPN and CDR2 SVGIG (reference sequence). V gave up 7 bases and J gave up 11 bases, with 18 bases separating them. The CDR3 DNA reads TGTGCCTATTCCGGGTCCGGGAATAAGCAGTTCTTC. Translating gives CAYSGSGNKQFF.

This clonotype was seen many times. V and J are TRBV20-1 and TRBJ2-5; 11 bases are shared with TRBD2. CDR3 length: 17 amino acids. Germline lookup yields CDR1 DFQATT and CDR2 SNEGSKA (reference sequence). Trimming cost V 2 bases and J 4 bases; bases outside gene matches: 12. The CDR3 protein is CSARIMNSGRAPETQYF. The CDR3 DNA is TGCAGTGCTAGAATTATGAATAGCGGGAGGGCCCCAGAGACCCAGTACTTC.

With regard to this clonotype: A far larger clone is only one base removed, so a read error is likely. The chain links TRBV7-6 to TRBJ2-5; D ambiguous. Matching the DNA end better, TRBJ2-1 makes the J call doubtful. The CDR3 covers 13 residues. Germline V gene lookup returns CDR1 SGHVS and CDR2 FNYEAQ. CDR3 region: CASSAVPASEQFF. The CDR3 coding sequence is TGTGCCAGCAGCGCCGTACCAGCGAGTGAGCAGTTCTTC.

This chain uses TRBV3-1 with TRBJ1-2; D is unresolved. This CDR3 is 15 amino acids long. V was pared by 2 bases and J by 0 bases, with 10 bases between. The germline CDR1 and CDR2 sequences are LGHDT and YNNKEL (reference sequence). The CDR3 coding sequence is TGTGCCAGCAGCCAAAGGTCAACTCCTAACTATGGCTACACCTTC. Translating it yields CASSQRSTPNYGYTF.

The rearrangement links TRBV20-1 to TRBJ1-3; 7 nucleotides line up with TRBD1. This CDR3 has 13 amino acids. The germline gives CDR1 DFQATT, CDR2 SNEGSKA (reference sequence). V lost 6 bases, J lost 2 bases, and 4 bases stayed unmatched. DNA of the CDR3: TGCAGTGCATGGGACAGCCCTGGAAACACCATATATTTT. Protein sequence: CSAWDSPGNTIYF.

In DNA form, the CDR3 reads TGTGCCAGCAGCCCGATGGATGACAAGTCCTACGAGCAGTACTTC. This gives the protein CASSPMDDKSYEQYF. The J gene is TRBJ2-7, the V gene TRBV12-3 or TRBV12-4; no clear D gene. Trimming cost V 6 bases and J 1 base, with 16 bases left between them. The CDR3 spans 15 residues.